This T cell receptor (beta chain) was captured in a study of Ad26.COV2.S vaccination and SARS-CoV-2 variants (dated by TCRdb to the early 2020s). With regard to the full study: Vaccine-arm donors were drawn from COV1001, a multicentre, randomized, double-blind, placebo-controlled phase I-IIa trial of Ad26.COV2.S in healthy adults. Ad26.COV2.S was given intramuscularly at 5x10^10 or 1x10^11 viral particles, as a single shot or as two shots 56 days apart. TCRbeta repertoire sequencing was used to assess the specificity and breadth of SARS-CoV-2-reactive T cell receptors after Ad26.COV2.S vaccination. The TCR-sequenced set comprised around 32 samples: around 20 Ad26.COV2.S vaccine recipients, 5 placebo recipients and 8 SARS-CoV-2 convalescent individuals. Trial participants were randomized into five groups of five, in which low-dose or high-dose Ad26.COV2.S was given once or twice, or placebo was given on both occasions. Throughout the experiments and outcome assessment, investigators stayed blinded to trial group allocation. Overall study outcomes, separate from this receptor: After vaccination, spike-specific CD8+ and CD4+ T cell responses were reported to show substantial breadth. The authors noted that the TCR breadth and depth analyses may have underestimated total T cell responses. The study was not powered to compare responses between vaccine doses or regimens. Spike-specific TCR breadth was higher in Ad26.COV2.S recipients than in placebo recipients (P = 0.0014). Vaccine and placebo recipients had similar non-spike TCR breadth, a finding consistent with the vaccine containing only spike.

The immunoSEQ Assay was used to sequence TCRbeta CDR3 regions. After extraction, genomic DNA underwent amplification by bias-controlled multiplex PCR, followed by high-throughput sequencing. On the authors' methods: Collapsing and filtering of sequences were performed to quantify the absolute abundance of each unique TCRbeta CDR3 region. T cell fraction was estimated by normalizing TCRbeta template counts to usable DNA, with usable DNA measured through amplification of reference genes found in all nucleated cells. Repertoire TCRs were annotated as SARS-CoV-2-specific by exact matching of V gene, CDR3 amino acid sequence and J gene to a known reactive TCR set. The reference SARS-CoV-2 TCR set was derived from MIRA and filtered for enrichment in COVID-19-positive ImmuneCODE repertoires, a step that removed public or cross-reactive TCRs. Drawing on the MIRA antigens, annotated TCRs were analysed further at the level of specific ORF or position within ORF. Breadth was defined as the number of annotated unique rearrangements divided by the total number of unique productive rearrangements, and depth was defined as the summed frequency of the annotated unique rearrangements. TCR breadth was compared between groups using two-sided Wilcoxon rank-sum tests. The clones in this table, taken by TCRdb from immuneACCESS, are in-frame only. Not every clone is retained; where verified, under half of the shortfall comes from an unresolved V gene, and the cause of the rest is unknown. V and J calls and clone size are those listed in that table; D and trimming were worked out from the DNA. The sample table shows roughly 450,000 clones, and over 75% are seen once. Together, the top ten hold more than 9% of the sample.

Its CDR3 holds 14 amino acids, cysteine through phenylalanine. The DNA shown is the 42-base CDR3, in frame from base 1. The germline V gene (reference sequence) gives CDR1 as LNHDA and CDR2 as SQIVND. Ends trimmed: V by 5 bases, J by 6 bases; bases unmatched to a gene: 6. Explained via the paper, the treatment or condition label denotes: some 20 received Ad26.COV2.S at low or high dose, single or two shots; a few received placebo; per-sample allocation not given. Repertoires of vaccine and placebo recipients were sequenced from samples taken on day 63 after the first injection. Between 29 July and 7 August 2020, Cohort 1b enrolled about 27 adults aged 18-55 years at one site in Boston, USA. As a vaccine, Ad26.COV2.S was a replication-incompetent adenovirus type 26 vector that expressed a prefusion-stabilized SARS-CoV-2 spike protein derived from the original Wuhan strain. As for this clone: The target of this receptor is not known. One base away there is no much larger clone; base qualities are not given.

The chain uses TRBV19 and TRBJ2-7; 11 junctional bases match TRBD1. This sequence was found in a person aged 18 to 65 who received the Ad26.COV2.S COVID-19 vaccine or a placebo. The sequencing used peripheral blood, collected in a trial of Ad26.COV2.S vaccine versus placebo. Here the CDR3 is given as CASSVMGQGGEQYF. Here is the DNA: TGTGCCAGTAGTGTAATGGGACAGGGGGGCGAGCAGTACTTC.